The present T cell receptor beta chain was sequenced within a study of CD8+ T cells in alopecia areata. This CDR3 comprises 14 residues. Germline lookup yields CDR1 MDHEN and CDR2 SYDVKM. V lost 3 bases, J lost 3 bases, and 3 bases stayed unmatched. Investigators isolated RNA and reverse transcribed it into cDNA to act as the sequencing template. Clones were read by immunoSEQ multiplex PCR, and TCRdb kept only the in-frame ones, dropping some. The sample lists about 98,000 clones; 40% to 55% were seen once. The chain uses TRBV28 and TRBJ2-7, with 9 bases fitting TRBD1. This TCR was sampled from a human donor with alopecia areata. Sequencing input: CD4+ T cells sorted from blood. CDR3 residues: CASSFGDRVYEQYF. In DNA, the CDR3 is TGTGCCAGCAGTTTCGGGGACAGGGTCTACGAGCAGTACTTC. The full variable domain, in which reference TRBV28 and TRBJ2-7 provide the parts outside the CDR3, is DVKVTQSSRYLVKRTGEKVFLECVQDMDHENMFWYRQDPGLGLRLIYFSYDVKMKEKGDIPEGYSVSREKKERFSLILESASTNQTSMYLCASSFGDRVYEQYFGPGTRLTVT.